The clone carrying this T cell receptor beta chain came up many times. Its antigen is as yet unknown. This sample is part of a study of T cell repertoires in cytomegalovirus infection. Study in general: The public TCR beta signatures pointed to both CMV infection and matching HLA type. Study results and caveats: It was HLA-C-restricted CMV-specific TCR beta clonotypes that dominated the response ex vivo. Of the TCR beta families, the public ones yielded a cumulative frequency that identified carriers of CMV plus the relevant HLA.

TCRdb passed the reads through MiXCR, listing each CDR3 protein once. The sample carries 60,000 to 75,000 distinct CDR3 sequences, just under 4% recorded once. The germline gives CDR1 SGHTA, CDR2 FQGNSA. CDR3 length: 14 residues. V dropped 6 bases and J dropped 3 bases, with 15 bases sitting between them. The V and J genes are TRBV7-2 and TRBJ2-7, with D perhaps assigned TRBD1 or TRBD2 (5 bases each). The sample was PBMCs. The receptor was derived from a human donor in good health (CMV status not recorded). Some clones in this sample may be carry-over from other donors' samples. The CDR3, as DNA: TGTGCCAGCAGGAGGGGTCCTGAGGACTACGAGCAGTACTTC. It translates to CASRRGPEDYEQYF.